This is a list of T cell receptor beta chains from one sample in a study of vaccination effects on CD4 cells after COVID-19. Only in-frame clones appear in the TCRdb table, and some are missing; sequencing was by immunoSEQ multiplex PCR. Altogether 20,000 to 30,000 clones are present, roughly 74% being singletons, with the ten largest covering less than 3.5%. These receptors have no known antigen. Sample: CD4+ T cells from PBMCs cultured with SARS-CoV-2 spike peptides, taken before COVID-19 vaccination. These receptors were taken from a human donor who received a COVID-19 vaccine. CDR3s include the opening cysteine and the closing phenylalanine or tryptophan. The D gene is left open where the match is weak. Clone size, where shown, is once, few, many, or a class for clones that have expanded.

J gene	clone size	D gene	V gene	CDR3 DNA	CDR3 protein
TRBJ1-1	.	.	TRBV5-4	TGTGCCAGCAGCTTGGACACTGAAGCTTTCTTT	CASSLDTEAFF
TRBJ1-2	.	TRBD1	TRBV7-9	TGTGCCAGCGGTCCGGACAGGGTGGCTGGCTACACCTTC	CASGPDRVAGYTF
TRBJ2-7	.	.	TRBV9	TGTGCCAGCAGCGTAGAGGGGGGCGAGCAGTACTTC	CASSVEGGEQYF
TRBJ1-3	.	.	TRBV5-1	TGCGCCAGCAGCCAAAACGGGGGCTCTGGAAACACCATATATTTT	CASSQNGGSGNTIYF
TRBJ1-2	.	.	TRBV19	TGTGCCAGTAGTTCCACCGGGACGGATCTCTATGGCTACACCTTC	CASSSTGTDLYGYTF
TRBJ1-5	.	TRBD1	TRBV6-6	TGTGCCAGCAGTGACGACAGGGTGTATCAGCCCCAGCATTTT	CASSDDRVYQPQHF
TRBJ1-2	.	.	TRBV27	TGTGCCAGCAGCTTAAGTCAGGGGTTCCCTCGCTACACCTTC	CASSLSQGFPRYTF
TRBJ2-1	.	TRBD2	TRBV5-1	TGCGCCAGCAGCTTGGGCCTAGCGGTTTACAATGAGCAGTTCTTC	CASSLGLAVYNEQFF
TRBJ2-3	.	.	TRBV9	TGTGCCAGCAGCGTGGGGGGCGGATACACAGATACGCAGTATTTT	CASSVGGGYTDTQYF
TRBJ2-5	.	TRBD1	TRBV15	TGTGCCACCAGCAGAGATCCGGGACAGCAAGAGACCCAGTACTTC	CATSRDPGQQETQYF
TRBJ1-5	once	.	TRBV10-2	TGCGCCAGCAGTGAGCGGGATCAGCCCCAGCATTTT	CASSERDQPQHF
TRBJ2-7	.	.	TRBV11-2	TGTGCCAGCAGCTACACCCGGGACATCTCCCACGAGCAGTACTTC	CASSYTRDISHEQYF
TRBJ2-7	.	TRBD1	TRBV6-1	TGTGCCAGCAGTGAATCTCTCCAGGGACAGGTTCGAGTCTACGAGCAGTACTTC	CASSESLQGQVRVYEQYF
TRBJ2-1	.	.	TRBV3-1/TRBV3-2	TGTGCCAGCAGCCAGGAGTGGTCGTACAATGAGCAGTTCTTC	CASSQEWSYNEQFF
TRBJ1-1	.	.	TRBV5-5	TGTGCCAGCAGCTTCTTAGTGGGCACTGAAGCTTTCTTT	CASSFLVGTEAFF
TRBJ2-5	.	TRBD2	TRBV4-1	TGCGCCAGCAGCCAAGGAGAGCGGGGGGCACAAGAGACCCAGTACTTC	CASSQGERGAQETQYF
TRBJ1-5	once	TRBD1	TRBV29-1	TGCAGCGCCCAGGGGGATGGCAATCAGCCCCAGCATTTT	CSAQGDGNQPQHF
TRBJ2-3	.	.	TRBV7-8	TGTGCCAGCGGGTCCGGGGGGCGGGGGAATTTCTTCACAGATACGCAGTATTTT	CASGSGGRGNFFTDTQYF
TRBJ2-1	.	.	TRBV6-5	TGTGCCAGCAGTTACTCACAGGGCTCCTACAATGAGCAGTTCTTC	CASSYSQGSYNEQFF
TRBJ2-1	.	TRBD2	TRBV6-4	TGTGCCAGCAGTGAGACTAGCGGGTATCGGAATGAGCAGTTCTTC	CASSETSGYRNEQFF
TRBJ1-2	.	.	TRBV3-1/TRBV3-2	TGTGCCAGCAGCCAAGGGCAGGGGATCCTTAACTATGGCTACACCTTC	CASSQGQGILNYGYTF
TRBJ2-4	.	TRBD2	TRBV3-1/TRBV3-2	TGTGCCAGCAGTCAAATCAGCGGGGGGCTAGCCAAAAACATTCAGTACTTC	CASSQISGGLAKNIQYF
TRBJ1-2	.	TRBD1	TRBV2	TGTGCCACCAATGTGAGAACAGGGGGCGCGGAGGGCTACACCTTC	CATNVRTGGAEGYTF
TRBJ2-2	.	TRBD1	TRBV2	TGTGCCAGCAGTTTGGACAGGGCTAACACCGGGGAGCTGTTTTTT	CASSLDRANTGELFF
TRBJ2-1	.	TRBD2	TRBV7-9	TGTGCCAGCAGCTCAAGGGGGGTCCTAGCGGGGTTTAATGAGCAGTTCTTC	CASSSRGVLAGFNEQFF
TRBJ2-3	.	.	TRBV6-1	TGTGCCAGCAGTGAGGGACCTACGCAGTATTTT	CASSEGPTQYF
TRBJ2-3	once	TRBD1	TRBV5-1	TGCGCCAGCAGCTTGGCCGGGACAGGGACTAGCACAGATACGCAGTATTTT	CASSLAGTGTSTDTQYF
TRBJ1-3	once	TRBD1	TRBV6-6	TGTGCCAGCAGTCGACAGGGGTCTGGAAACACCATATATTTT	CASSRQGSGNTIYF
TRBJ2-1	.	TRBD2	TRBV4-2	TGTGCCAGCAGCCCGGCGGCGGGAGTGAACAATGAGCAGTTCTTC	CASSPAAGVNNEQFF
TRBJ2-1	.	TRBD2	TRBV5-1	TGCGCCAGCAGCTTGGCACTAGCGCTGGAGGAGCAGTTCTTC	CASSLALALEEQFF
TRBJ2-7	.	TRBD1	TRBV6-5	TGTGCCAGCAGGGCAACCGCAGGACAGGGCTACGAGCAGTACTTC	CASRATAGQGYEQYF
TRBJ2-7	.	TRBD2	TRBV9	TGTGCCAGCAGCGTAGGCGGGAGCTCCTACGAGCAGTACTTC	CASSVGGSSYEQYF
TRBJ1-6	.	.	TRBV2	TGTGCCAGCAGAGGGCTCAGCTCCTATAATTCACCCCTCCACTTT	CASRGLSSYNSPLHF
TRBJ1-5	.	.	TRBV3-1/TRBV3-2	TGTGCCAGCAGCCAACAGGATAATCAGCCCCAGCATTTT	CASSQQDNQPQHF
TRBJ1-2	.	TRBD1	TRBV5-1	TGCGCCAGCAGCCTGGGACAGGGGGCGGGTTACGATGGCTACACCTTC	CASSLGQGAGYDGYTF
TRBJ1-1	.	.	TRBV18	TGTGCCAGCTCACCACCGCGAGGGGTGAACACTGAAGCTTTCTTT	CASSPPRGVNTEAFF
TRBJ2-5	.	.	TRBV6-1	TGTGCCAGCAGTGAAACGGGGATTGGGGAGACCCAGTACTTC	CASSETGIGETQYF
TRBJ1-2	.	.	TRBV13	TGTGCCAGCAGCACTAATCCGCGCGTGCGTTATGGCTACACCTTC	CASSTNPRVRYGYTF
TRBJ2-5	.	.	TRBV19	TGTGCCAGTAGTGGAGGCGGACCCCAAGAGACCCAGTACTTC	CASSGGGPQETQYF
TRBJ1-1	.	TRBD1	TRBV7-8	TGTGCCAGCAGCCCGGACAGGGGGCTCCTGGGCGCTGAAGCTTTCTTT	CASSPDRGLLGAEAFF
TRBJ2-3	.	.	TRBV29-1	TGCAGCGTTGGACTACAGGGAACCTCGCGGGATACGCAGTATTTT	CSVGLQGTSRDTQYF
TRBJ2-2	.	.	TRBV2	TGTGCCACTGCCAAGGGGAGTACCGGGGAGCTGTTTTTT	CATAKGSTGELFF
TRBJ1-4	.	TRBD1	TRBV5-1	TGCGCCAGCAGCTTGGGCACAGGGGGCAGTGAAAAACTGTTTTTT	CASSLGTGGSEKLFF
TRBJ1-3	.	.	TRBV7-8	TGTGCCAGCAGCTTTATGGGGGATCGTGGAAACACCATATATTTT	CASSFMGDRGNTIYF
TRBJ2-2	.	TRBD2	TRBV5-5	TGTGCCAGCAGCTTACGCCTAGCGGGGAACACCGGGGAGCTGTTTTTT	CASSLRLAGNTGELFF
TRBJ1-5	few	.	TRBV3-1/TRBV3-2	TGTGCCAGCAGCCAAGATGAGGTTCAGCCCCAGCATTTT	CASSQDEVQPQHF
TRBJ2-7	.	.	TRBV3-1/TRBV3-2	TGTGCCAGCAGCAGACTAGGTTTTGGGGTCGAGCAGTACTTC	CASSRLGFGVEQYF
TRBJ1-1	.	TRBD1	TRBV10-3	TGTGCCATCAGGGGGACAGGGAACACTGAAGCTTTCTTT	CAIRGTGNTEAFF
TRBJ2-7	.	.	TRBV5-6	TGTGCCAGCACATCTTGGGGGACAACGTACGAGCAGTACTTC	CASTSWGTTYEQYF
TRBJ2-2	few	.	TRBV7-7	TGTGCCAGCAGCCCGGGTAGACTAGTGAACACCGGGGAGCTGTTTTTT	CASSPGRLVNTGELFF
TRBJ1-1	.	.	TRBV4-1	TGCGCCAGCAGCCAAGTGTTTGCGACGAATAGTGCTTTCTTT	CASSQVFATNSAFF
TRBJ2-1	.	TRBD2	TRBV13	TGTGCCAGCAGCAACCTCGGCGGACTAGTGAATGAGCAGTTCTTC	CASSNLGGLVNEQFF
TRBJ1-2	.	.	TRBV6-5	TGTGCCAGCAGTACAATCGGGGGCTACACCTTC	CASSTIGGYTF
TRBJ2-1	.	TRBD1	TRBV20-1	TGCAGTGCTAATGATCCGGGACAGAGCTTAAATGAGCAGTTCTTC	CSANDPGQSLNEQFF
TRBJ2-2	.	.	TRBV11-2	TGTGCCAGCAGCCCAGACACCGGGGAGCTGTTTTTT	CASSPDTGELFF
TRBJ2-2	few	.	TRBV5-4	TGTGCCAGCAGCCCTGGGGGTAGTGGGGAGCTGTTTTTT	CASSPGGSGELFF
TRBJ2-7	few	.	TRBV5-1	TGCGCCAGCAGCTTTAACGCTATCAGCTCCTACGAGCAGTACTTC	CASSFNAISSYEQYF
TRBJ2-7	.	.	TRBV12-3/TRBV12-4	TGTGCCAGCAGTTGGGGTGGCGAGCAGTACTTC	CASSWGGEQYF
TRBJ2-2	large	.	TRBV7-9	TGTGCCAGCAGCTTAGGGGGTAACACCGGGGAGCTGTTTTTT	CASSLGGNTGELFF
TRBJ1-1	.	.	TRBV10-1	TGCGCCAGCAGCGAGGGGACCTGGAAAGTGAACACTGAAGCTTTCTTT	CASSEGTWKVNTEAFF